Below, 4 T cell receptor beta chains from the same sample are listed, as sequenced in a study of blood T cell repertoires in COVID-19. Sequenced by immunoSEQ multiplex PCR; TCRdb stores in-frame clones only, minus some. Here the sample spans 300,000 or so clones, 88% being singletons. Sequencing was carried out using peripheral blood. These receptor sequences come from a young woman who had recovered from COVID-19.

V and J are TRBV19 and TRBJ1-2, with D possibly matching TRBD1 (5 bases). The CDR3 sequence is 14 residues long. Trimming removed 3 bases from V and 2 bases from J, with 10 bases in between. Germline V lookup: CDR1 LNHDA, CDR2 SQIVND (reference sequence). CDR3 sequence reads: CASSIGRANYGYTF. CDR3 sequence (DNA): TGTGCCAGTAGTATCGGCAGGGCCAACTATGGCTACACCTTC.

This rearrangement joins TRBV4-3 to TRBJ1-6; D unclear. Germline assignment: CDR1 LGHNA and CDR2 YSLEER. V lost 0 bases and J 2 bases, leaving 11 bases between the germline ends. The CDR3 is 17 residues long. DNA of the CDR3: TGCGCCAGCAGCCAAGAGAAGAGCCACGCCTATAATTCACCCCTCCACTTT. The encoded protein is CASSQEKSHAYNSPLHF.

The chain carries TRBV28 and TRBJ2-3, with 12 nucleotides matching TRBD1. This CDR3 is 19 amino acids long. The germline V gene encodes CDR1 MDHEN and CDR2 SYDVKM. Trimming at V came to 4 bases and at J to 2 bases, leaving 13 bases not matched to a gene. In nucleotides, the CDR3 is TGTGCCAGCAGTTACCTAAGGGACAGGGGGCTTTTTAACACAGATACGCAGTATTTT. Its protein is CASSYLRDRGLFNTDTQYF.

The genes are TRBV7-2 and TRBJ2-2; D not certain. Looked up from germline, CDR1 is SGHTA and CDR2 is FQGNSA. V lost 0 bases and J 5 bases, leaving 4 bases between the germline ends. CDR3 length: 13 amino acids. CDR3 loop: CASSLAVTGELFF. For the CDR3, the DNA is TGTGCCAGCAGCTTAGCTGTAACCGGGGAGCTGTTTTTT.